This T cell receptor beta chain was sequenced for a study of technical replicates of blood from a handful of donors. Using immunoSEQ multiplex PCR, the repertoire was profiled, and TCRdb retains in-frame clones only, with some absent. In the table there are about 66,000 clones, 91% of which are singletons. Germline trimming cut 5 bases from V and 4 bases from J; bases unmatched to any gene: 9. This CDR3 region has 15 residues. Per the germline V gene, CDR1 is SGDLS and CDR2 is YYNGEE. Sequenced sample: PBMCs. The TCR was taken from a human donor in good health. Some clones in this sample may be carry-over from other donors' samples. The V and J genes are TRBV9 and TRBJ2-7; the match to TRBD2 covers 10 bases. The CDR3 sequence is CASSPFGAGGYEQYF. CDR3 DNA sequence: TGTGCCAGCAGTCCCTTCGGAGCGGGAGGGTACGAGCAGTACTTC.